The clone carrying this T cell receptor (beta chain) was recorded only once. Its antigen remains unidentified. Using immunoSEQ multiplex PCR, the repertoire was profiled, and TCRdb retains in-frame clones only, with some absent. Counted here are roughly 150,000 clones, 75% to 95% occurring once; the ten biggest clones make up about 1.5%. The sample comes from a study of T cell responses to AZD1222 COVID-19 vaccine. On the study more broadly: Pooled samples include second doses given at about 4 or 12 weeks. Study outcomes and limitations: Mostly white British, mostly female donors; authors suggested clonal diversity may be underestimated.

The germline CDR1 and CDR2 sequences are KGHDR and SFDVKD. The germline V and J ends were trimmed by 9 bases and 7 bases, with 15 bases remaining between them. The CDR3 is 13 residues long. The source material was peripheral blood, sampled on day 0 of AZD1222 vaccination. The chain links TRBV24-1 to TRBJ2-1, with D perhaps TRBD1 (6 bases). The TCR comes from an adult in good health. The CDR3 DNA reads TGTGCCACCCGGTCAGGGGTGGGGAATGAGCAGTTCTTC. Protein sequence: CATRSGVGNEQFF.